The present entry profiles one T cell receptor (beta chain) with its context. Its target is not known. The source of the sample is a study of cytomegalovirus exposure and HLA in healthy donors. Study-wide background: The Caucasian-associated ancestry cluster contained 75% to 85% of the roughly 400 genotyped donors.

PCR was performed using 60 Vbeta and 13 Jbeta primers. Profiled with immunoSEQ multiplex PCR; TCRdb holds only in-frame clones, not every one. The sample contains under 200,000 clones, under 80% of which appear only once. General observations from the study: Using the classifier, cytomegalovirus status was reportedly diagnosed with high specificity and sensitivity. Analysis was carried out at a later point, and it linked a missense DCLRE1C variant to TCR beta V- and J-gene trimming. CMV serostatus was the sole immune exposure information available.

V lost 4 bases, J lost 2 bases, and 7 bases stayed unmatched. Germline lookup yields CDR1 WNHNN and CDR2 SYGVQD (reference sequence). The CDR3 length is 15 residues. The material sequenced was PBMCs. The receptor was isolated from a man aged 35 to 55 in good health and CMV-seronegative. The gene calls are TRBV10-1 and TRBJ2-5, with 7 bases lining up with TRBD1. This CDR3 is CASSGFGTAQETQYF. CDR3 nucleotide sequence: TGCGCCAGCAGTGGGTTCGGGACAGCTCAAGAGACCCAGTACTTC.